This is a list of T cell receptor beta chains from one sample in a study of shared clonotypes between healthy human individuals. Some clones are missing from TCRdb's copy, which holds only in-frame ones; the method was immunoSEQ multiplex PCR. The repertoire holds roughly 810,000 clones, with about 96% as singletons. Sequencing was carried out using naive CD8+ T cells sorted from blood. The receptors shown here come from a man aged 25 to 40 in good health. Both conserved end residues are part of each CDR3. Fields, in order: CDR3 DNA, CDR3 protein, clone size, D gene, J gene, V gene. A D gene is named only where the DNA matches it firmly. Size is stated for part of the rows, as once, few or many counts, or as a class when the clone is expanded.

CDR3 DNA: TGTGCCAGCAATTGGGACAGGACCTACGAGCAGTACTTC
CDR3 protein: CASNWDRTYEQYF
clone size: .
D gene: TRBD1
J gene: TRBJ2-7
V gene: TRBV6-1

CDR3 DNA: TGTGCCAGTAGTATAGAGCAGGGTTCGGAGACCCAGTACTTC
CDR3 protein: CASSIEQGSETQYF
clone size: .
D gene: .
J gene: TRBJ2-5
V gene: TRBV19

CDR3 DNA: TGTGCCAGCAGTTGGAGTCCGGGGATGAACACTGAAGCTTTCTTT
CDR3 protein: CASSWSPGMNTEAFF
clone size: .
D gene: .
J gene: TRBJ1-1
V gene: TRBV6-5

CDR3 DNA: TGTGCCAGCAGTCCCGCGGGGACCTACAATGAGCAGTTCTTC
CDR3 protein: CASSPAGTYNEQFF
clone size: .
D gene: .
J gene: TRBJ2-1
V gene: TRBV25-1

CDR3 DNA: TGTGCCAGCTCCCCCCTTCAGGGCAATCAGCCCCAGCATTTT
CDR3 protein: CASSPLQGNQPQHF
clone size: .
D gene: .
J gene: TRBJ1-5
V gene: TRBV27

CDR3 DNA: TGTGCCAGCAGCGTAGGGGGGCAGGCAAGCTCCTACGAGCAGTACTTC
CDR3 protein: CASSVGGQASSYEQYF
clone size: .
D gene: .
J gene: TRBJ2-7
V gene: TRBV9

CDR3 DNA: TGTGCCAGCAGCGTACAGGAATTACAAGTCATGAACACTGAAGCTTTCTTT
CDR3 protein: CASSVQELQVMNTEAFF
clone size: .
D gene: .
J gene: TRBJ1-1
V gene: TRBV4-2

CDR3 DNA: TGTGCCAGCAGTTTAGCGGAATATAGCTCCTACGAGCAGTACTTC
CDR3 protein: CASSLAEYSSYEQYF
clone size: .
D gene: .
J gene: TRBJ2-7
V gene: TRBV27

CDR3 DNA: TGTGCCAGCAGCTTAGTCCATCGAAAAGGGACAAGCTCCTACGAGCAGTACTTC
CDR3 protein: CASSLVHRKGTSSYEQYF
clone size: .
D gene: .
J gene: TRBJ2-7
V gene: TRBV7-6

CDR3 DNA: TGTGCCACCAGCAGAGATCGGCTAGCGGGAACGTCTGAGCAGTTCTTC
CDR3 protein: CATSRDRLAGTSEQFF
clone size: .
D gene: TRBD2
J gene: TRBJ2-1
V gene: TRBV15

CDR3 DNA: TGTGCCAGCTCACCGGAGGGAGCCAGCTCTGGAAACACCATATATTTT
CDR3 protein: CASSPEGASSGNTIYF
clone size: .
D gene: .
J gene: TRBJ1-3
V gene: TRBV18

CDR3 DNA: TGTGCCAGCAGCCGTACTAGCACAGATACGCAGTATTTT
CDR3 protein: CASSRTSTDTQYF
clone size: .
D gene: .
J gene: TRBJ2-3
V gene: TRBV14

CDR3 DNA: TGCGCCAGCAGCCCAAGGACCTCGAACACCGGGGAGCTGTTTTTT
CDR3 protein: CASSPRTSNTGELFF
clone size: .
D gene: .
J gene: TRBJ2-2
V gene: TRBV4-3

CDR3 DNA: TGTGCCAGCAGCTTAGAAGCAGGGGTAGGCTACGAGCAGTACTTC
CDR3 protein: CASSLEAGVGYEQYF
clone size: .
D gene: .
J gene: TRBJ2-7
V gene: TRBV11-2

CDR3 DNA: TGTGCCAGCAGCCTCTTTGGGGGGGACTTTGCCTACGAGCAGTACTTC
CDR3 protein: CASSLFGGDFAYEQYF
clone size: .
D gene: TRBD2
J gene: TRBJ2-7
V gene: TRBV2

CDR3 DNA: TGTGCCTGGGTTCGAGGATGGGGGAGCACAGATACGCAGTATTTT
CDR3 protein: CAWVRGWGSTDTQYF
clone size: .
D gene: .
J gene: TRBJ2-3
V gene: TRBV30

CDR3 DNA: TGTGCCAGCAGCTTAACTTCTAGCGGGCCCTACAATGAGCAGTTCTTC
CDR3 protein: CASSLTSSGPYNEQFF
clone size: .
D gene: TRBD2
J gene: TRBJ2-1
V gene: TRBV7-3

CDR3 DNA: TGTGCCAGCAGCCCCAGGGACAGGCCTCAAGAGCAGTACTTC
CDR3 protein: CASSPRDRPQEQYF
clone size: .
D gene: TRBD1
J gene: TRBJ2-7
V gene: TRBV5-6

CDR3 DNA: TGTGCCAGCAGTACAATCGAGCAGACCGCCGGGGAGCTGTTTTTT
CDR3 protein: CASSTIEQTAGELFF
clone size: .
D gene: .
J gene: TRBJ2-2
V gene: TRBV27

CDR3 DNA: TGTGCCAGCAGCTTAGCGTCGACAGGGGTCACTCAGCCCCAGCATTTT
CDR3 protein: CASSLASTGVTQPQHF
clone size: .
D gene: TRBD1
J gene: TRBJ1-5
V gene: TRBV7-8

CDR3 DNA: TGTGCCAGCAGCTTATCCGGGGGGCTTTACAATGAGCAGTTCTTC
CDR3 protein: CASSLSGGLYNEQFF
clone size: .
D gene: .
J gene: TRBJ2-1
V gene: TRBV7-2

CDR3 DNA: TGCGCCAGCAGCCAAGAGTGGAAGCATGAGCAGTTCTTC
CDR3 protein: CASSQEWKHEQFF
clone size: .
D gene: .
J gene: TRBJ2-1
V gene: TRBV4-1

CDR3 DNA: TGTGCCAGCAGCCCTCGGGTTCCCGTTTTTGGAGATACGCAGTATTTT
CDR3 protein: CASSPRVPVFGDTQYF
clone size: .
D gene: .
J gene: TRBJ2-3
V gene: TRBV7-9

CDR3 DNA: TGTGCCAGCAGCCCCAGACAGGGGAATGGCTACACCTTC
CDR3 protein: CASSPRQGNGYTF
clone size: once
D gene: TRBD1
J gene: TRBJ1-2
V gene: TRBV7-9

CDR3 DNA: TGTGCCAGCAGTCCCCGCTCTAGCGGGCAAGAGACCCAGTACTTC
CDR3 protein: CASSPRSSGQETQYF
clone size: .
D gene: TRBD2
J gene: TRBJ2-5
V gene: TRBV27

CDR3 DNA: TGTGCCAGCAGTGAATATATCGGGATGAGTGAGCAGTTCTTC
CDR3 protein: CASSEYIGMSEQFF
clone size: .
D gene: .
J gene: TRBJ2-1
V gene: TRBV25-1

CDR3 DNA: TGCAGCAGAATCCAGGGGGCAGGCTACGAGCAGTACTTC
CDR3 protein: CSRIQGAGYEQYF
clone size: .
D gene: TRBD1
J gene: TRBJ2-7
V gene: TRBV29-1

CDR3 DNA: TGTGCCAGCTACGGGACTAGCGGGAGAGGAGCCTACAATGAGCAGTTCTTC
CDR3 protein: CASYGTSGRGAYNEQFF
clone size: .
D gene: TRBD2
J gene: TRBJ2-1
V gene: TRBV2

CDR3 DNA: TGTGCCAGCAGCTTACCCCCCTCTTCCTCCTACAATGAGCAGTTCTTC
CDR3 protein: CASSLPPSSSYNEQFF
clone size: .
D gene: .
J gene: TRBJ2-1
V gene: TRBV11-2

CDR3 DNA: TGTGCCAGCAGCCAAGATTTGTGGTCCGGGGAGCTGTTTTTT
CDR3 protein: CASSQDLWSGELFF
clone size: .
D gene: .
J gene: TRBJ2-2
V gene: TRBV4-2

CDR3 DNA: TGTGCCAGCAGCGTAGCGGTTTACAATGAGCAGTTCTTC
CDR3 protein: CASSVAVYNEQFF
clone size: .
D gene: .
J gene: TRBJ2-1
V gene: TRBV9